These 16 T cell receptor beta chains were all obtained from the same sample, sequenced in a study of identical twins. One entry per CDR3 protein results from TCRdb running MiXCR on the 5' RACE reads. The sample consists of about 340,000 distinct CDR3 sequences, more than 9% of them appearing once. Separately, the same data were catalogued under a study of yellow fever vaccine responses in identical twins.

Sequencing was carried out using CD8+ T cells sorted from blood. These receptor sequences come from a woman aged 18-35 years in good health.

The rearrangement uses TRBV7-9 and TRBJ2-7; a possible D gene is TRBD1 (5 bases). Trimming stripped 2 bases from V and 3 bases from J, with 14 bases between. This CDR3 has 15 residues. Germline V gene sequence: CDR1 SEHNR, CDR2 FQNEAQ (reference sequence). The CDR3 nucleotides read TGTGCCAGCAGCTTATACGCGGACACCTTCTACGAGCAGTACGTC. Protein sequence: CASSLYADTFYEQYV.

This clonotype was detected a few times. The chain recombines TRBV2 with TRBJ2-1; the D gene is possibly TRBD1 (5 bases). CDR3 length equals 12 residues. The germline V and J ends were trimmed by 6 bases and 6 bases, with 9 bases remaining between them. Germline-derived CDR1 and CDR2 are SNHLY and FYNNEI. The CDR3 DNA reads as TGTGCCAGCAGCTACGACAGCAATGAGCAGTTCTTC. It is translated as CASSYDSNEQFF. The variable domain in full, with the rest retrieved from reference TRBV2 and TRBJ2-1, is EPEVTQTPSHQVTQMGQEVILRCVPISNHLYFYWYRQILGQKVEFLVSFYNNEISEKSEIFDDQFSVERPDGSNFTLKIRSTKLEDSAMYFCASSYDSNEQFFGPGTRLTVL.

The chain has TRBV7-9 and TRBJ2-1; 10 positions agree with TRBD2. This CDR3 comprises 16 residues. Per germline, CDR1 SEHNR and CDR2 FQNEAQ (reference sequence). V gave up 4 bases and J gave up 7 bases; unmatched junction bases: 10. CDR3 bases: TGTGCCAGCAGCTCTAGCGGGGGAACCAGGGTGAATGAGCAGTTCTTC. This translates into CASSSSGGTRVNEQFF.

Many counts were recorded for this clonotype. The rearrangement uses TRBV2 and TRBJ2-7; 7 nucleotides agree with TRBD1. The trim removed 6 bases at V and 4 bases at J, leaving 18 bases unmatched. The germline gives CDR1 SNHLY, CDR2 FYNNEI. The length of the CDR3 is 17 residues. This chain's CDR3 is CASRYRDRGQKPYEQYV. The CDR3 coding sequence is TGTGCCAGCAGATACCGGGACAGAGGGCAGAAGCCTTACGAGCAGTACGTC.

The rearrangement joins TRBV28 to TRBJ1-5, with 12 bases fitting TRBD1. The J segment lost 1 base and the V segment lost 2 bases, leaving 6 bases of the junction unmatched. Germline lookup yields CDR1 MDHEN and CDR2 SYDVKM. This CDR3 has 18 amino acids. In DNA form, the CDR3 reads TGTGCCAGCAGTTTAGCGGGGACAGGGGGCTGGAGCAATCAGCCCCAGCATTTT. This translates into CASSLAGTGGWSNQPQHF.

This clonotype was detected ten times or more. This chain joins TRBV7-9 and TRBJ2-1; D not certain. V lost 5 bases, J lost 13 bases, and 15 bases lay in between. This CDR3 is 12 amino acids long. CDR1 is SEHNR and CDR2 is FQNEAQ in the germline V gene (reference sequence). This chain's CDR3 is CASSPKPTYQFF. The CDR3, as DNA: TGTGCCAGCAGCCCAAAGCCAACTTACCAGTTCTTC.

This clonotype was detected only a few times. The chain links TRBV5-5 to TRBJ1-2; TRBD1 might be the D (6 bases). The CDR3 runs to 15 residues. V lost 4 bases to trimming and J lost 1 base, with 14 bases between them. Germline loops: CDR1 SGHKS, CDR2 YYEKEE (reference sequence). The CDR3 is CASSQGQRDNYGYTF. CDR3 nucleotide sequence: TGTGCCAGCAGCCAAGGACAGCGAGATAACTATGGCTACACCTTC.

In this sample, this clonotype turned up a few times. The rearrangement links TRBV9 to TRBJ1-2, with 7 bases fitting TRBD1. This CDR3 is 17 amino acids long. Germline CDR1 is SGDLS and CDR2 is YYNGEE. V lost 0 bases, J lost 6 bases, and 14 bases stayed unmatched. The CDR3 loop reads CASSVDDTGAPTDGYTF. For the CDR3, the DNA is TGTGCCAGCAGCGTAGATGACACAGGGGCGCCCACGGATGGCTACACCTTC.

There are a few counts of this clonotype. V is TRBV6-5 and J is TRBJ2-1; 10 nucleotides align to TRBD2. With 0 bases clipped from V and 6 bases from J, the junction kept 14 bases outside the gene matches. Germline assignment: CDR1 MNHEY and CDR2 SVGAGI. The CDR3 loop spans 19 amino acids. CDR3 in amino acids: CASSYSGYVQREGLNEQFF. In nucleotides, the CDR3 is TGTGCCAGCAGTTACTCTGGGTATGTACAGCGGGAGGGCCTCAATGAGCAGTTCTTC.

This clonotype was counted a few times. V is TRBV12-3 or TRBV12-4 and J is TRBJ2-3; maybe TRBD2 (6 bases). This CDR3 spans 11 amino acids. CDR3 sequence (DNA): TGTGCTGCGGGAAGCACAGATACGCAGTATTTT. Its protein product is CAAGSTDTQYF.

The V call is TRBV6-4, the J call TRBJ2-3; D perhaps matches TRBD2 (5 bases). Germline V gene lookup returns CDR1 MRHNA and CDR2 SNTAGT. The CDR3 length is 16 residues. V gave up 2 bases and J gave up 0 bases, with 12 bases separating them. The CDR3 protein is CASSDVVGSSTDTQYF. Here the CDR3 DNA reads TGTGCCAGCAGTGACGTTGTAGGGAGCAGCACAGATACGCAGTATTTT.

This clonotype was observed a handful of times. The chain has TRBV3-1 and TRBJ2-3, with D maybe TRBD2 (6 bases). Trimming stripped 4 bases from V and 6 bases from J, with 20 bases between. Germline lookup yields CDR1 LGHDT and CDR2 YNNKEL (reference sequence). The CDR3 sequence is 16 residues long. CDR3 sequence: CASSPDRGLSLDTQYF. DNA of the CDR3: TGTGCCAGCAGCCCAGACCGGGGACTTTCCCTGGATACGCAGTATTTT.

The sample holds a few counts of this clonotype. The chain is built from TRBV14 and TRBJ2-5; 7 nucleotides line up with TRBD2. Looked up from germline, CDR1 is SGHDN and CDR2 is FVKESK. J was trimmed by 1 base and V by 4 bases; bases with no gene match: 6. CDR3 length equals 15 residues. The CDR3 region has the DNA TGTGCCAGCAGCCGCATACTAGCGATCCAAGAGACCCAGTACTTC. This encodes CASSRILAIQETQYF.

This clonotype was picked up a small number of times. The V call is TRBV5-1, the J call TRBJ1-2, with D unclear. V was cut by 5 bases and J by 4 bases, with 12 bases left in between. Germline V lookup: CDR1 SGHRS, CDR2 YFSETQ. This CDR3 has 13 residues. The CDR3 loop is CASRMRVFYGYTF. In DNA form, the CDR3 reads TGCGCCAGCAGGATGAGGGTTTTCTATGGCTACACCTTC.

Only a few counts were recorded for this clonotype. The chain's CDR3 is CASSAGLAGSTDTQYF. CDR3 sequence (DNA): TGCGCCAGCAGCGCAGGACTAGCGGGTAGCACAGATACGCAGTATTTT. V is TRBV5-1 and J is TRBJ2-3; TRBD2 matches at 11 bases. Trimming took 4 bases from V and 0 from J; bases not matched to a gene: 4. Germline CDR1 and CDR2: SGHRS and YFSETQ. This CDR3 has 16 residues.

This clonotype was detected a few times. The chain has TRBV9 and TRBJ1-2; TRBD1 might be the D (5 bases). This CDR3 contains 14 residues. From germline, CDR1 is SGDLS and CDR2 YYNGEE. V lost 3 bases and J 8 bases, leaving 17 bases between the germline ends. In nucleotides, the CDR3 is TGTGCCAGCAGCGGTCACTCATCGGGGGAGGGCTACACCTTC. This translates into CASSGHSSGEGYTF.